This section outlines one T cell receptor (beta chain) sequence together with its context. Its antigen is not identified. This record comes from a study of cytomegalovirus exposure and HLA in healthy donors. Study observations and caveats: Earlier results showed most TCR beta V segments being productive about 87% or about 30% of the time. Certain sequence variants were highly shared and formed a cluster, and this cluster was likely a sequencing artifact. DRB1 had the most TCR associations and HLA-C the fewest, a later analysis found, with rates varying by HLA locus.

The PCR employed 60 Vbeta primers together with 13 Jbeta primers. TCRdb keeps only in-frame clones here, not all; method: immunoSEQ multiplex PCR. The sample lists roughly 120,000 clones; more than 70% were seen once. The receptor was derived from an older woman in good health and CMV-seropositive. Sequencing was done on a sample of PBMCs.

In nucleotides, the CDR3 is TGCGCCAGCAGCCAAGCACGGCAGCGGGAGACCCAGTACTTC. Amino acids: CASSQARQRETQYF. The chain recombines TRBV4-1 with TRBJ2-5; D possibly corresponds to TRBD2 (5 bases). CDR1 is MGHRA and CDR2 is YSYEKL in the germline V gene. Deletions cut 1 base from V and 5 bases from J, with 11 bases between. The CDR3 is made up of 14 amino acids.